This T cell receptor beta chain was identified in a study of metastatic and nonmetastatic thyroid tumors. Background on the study: Repertoire comparisons spanned blood and tumor or nodule tissue from malignant and benign thyroid patients. Study-wide results and limits: Patients with malignant thyroid tumors reportedly had significantly higher TCR beta diversity than those with benign nodules, in blood and tumor.

The germline CDR1 and CDR2 sequences are MGHDK and SYGVNS. The CDR3 consists of 16 residues. V lost 5 bases and J lost 4; bases outside the gene matches: 10. This clone has ten or more counts. What it binds is not known. Source study methods: Construction of a distant-metastasis classifier for papillary thyroid cancer relied on CDR3 differences across clinicopathological groups. With MiXCR, TCRdb called clones anew from the PCR reads. TCRdb, not the authors, supplied the V and J calls. Of tens of thousands of clones in the sample, roughly 18% were seen once. Before thyroid surgery, none of the patients had received any treatment.

The TCR sequence derives from a female donor with papillary thyroid cancer or a benign thyroid nodule (not recorded which). Some clones in this sample may be carry-over from other donors' samples. The specimen was blood. The J gene is TRBJ2-2, the V gene TRBV25-1; 7 positions match TRBD1. Here the CDR3 reads CASSSQGSVGTGELFF. The CDR3 DNA sequence: TGTGCCAGCAGTTCACAGGGGTCCGTGGGCACCGGGGAGCTGTTTTTT.